The T cell receptor beta chain described here comes from a study of blood T cells in healthy people across ages. Alongside a J-beta primer mix, a sample-barcoded 5' primer served in a second PCR lasting roughly 6 to 11 cycles. TCRdb reanalysed the 5' RACE reads using MiXCR and keeps one entry per CDR3 protein. The sample shows hundreds of thousands of distinct CDR3 sequences, around 31% of them seen only once. On this clonotype: A much larger clonotype is one base distant, so this may be a read error.

Germline V gene sequence: CDR1 SGHTA, CDR2 FQGNSA. Between the trimmed V and J ends, which lost 5 bases and 6 bases, there was a span of 16 bases. The CDR3 totals 14 residues. The chain is built from TRBV7-2 and TRBJ1-2, with D maybe TRBD1 (5 bases). Sequencing used blood. This TCR was sampled from a woman of 80 years or more in good health. This CDR3 is CASSLRPGRHGYTF. The CDR3 bases are TGTGCCAGCAGCCTACGTCCAGGGAGGCATGGCTACACCTTC. The complete variable domain, with remaining parts taken from reference TRBV7-2 and TRBJ1-2, reads GAGVSQSPSNKVTEKGKDVELRCDPISGHTALYWYRQSLGQGLEFLIYFQGNSAPDKSGLPSDRFSAERTGGSVSTLTIQRTQQEDSAVYLCASSLRPGRHGYTFGSGTRLTVV.